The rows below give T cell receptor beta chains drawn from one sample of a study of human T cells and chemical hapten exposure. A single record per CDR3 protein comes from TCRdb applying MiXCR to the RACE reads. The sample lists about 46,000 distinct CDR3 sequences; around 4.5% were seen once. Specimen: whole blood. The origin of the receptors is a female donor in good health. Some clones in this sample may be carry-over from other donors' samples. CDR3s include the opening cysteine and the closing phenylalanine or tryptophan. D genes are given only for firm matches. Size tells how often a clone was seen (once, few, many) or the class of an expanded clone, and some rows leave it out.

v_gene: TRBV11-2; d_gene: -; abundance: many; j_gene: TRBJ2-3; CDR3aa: CASSLSRDTQYF; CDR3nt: TGTGCCAGCAGCTTAAGTCGGGATACGCAGTATTTT
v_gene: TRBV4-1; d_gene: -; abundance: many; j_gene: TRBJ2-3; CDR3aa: CASKSLRTDTQYF; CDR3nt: TGCGCCAGCAAGTCCCTTAGAACAGATACGCAGTATTTT
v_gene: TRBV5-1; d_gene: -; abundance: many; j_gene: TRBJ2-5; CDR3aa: CASSLAARQETQYF; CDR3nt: TGCGCCAGCAGCTTGGCCGCAAGGCAAGAGACCCAGTACTTC
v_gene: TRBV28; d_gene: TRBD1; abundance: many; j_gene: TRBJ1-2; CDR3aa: CASSSTGGANYGYTF; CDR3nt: TGTGCCAGCAGCTCCACAGGGGGAGCTAACTATGGCTACACCTTC
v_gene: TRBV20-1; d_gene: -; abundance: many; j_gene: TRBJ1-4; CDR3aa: CSARVDDSSGFDEKLFF; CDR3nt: TGCAGTGCTAGAGTAGATGACAGCTCCGGGTTTGATGAAAAACTGTTTTTT
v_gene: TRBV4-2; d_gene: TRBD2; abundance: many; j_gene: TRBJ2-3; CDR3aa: CASSRLLAGGPEGTDTQYF; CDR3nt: TGTGCCAGCAGCCGCCTACTAGCGGGGGGCCCCGAGGGCACAGATACGCAGTATTTT
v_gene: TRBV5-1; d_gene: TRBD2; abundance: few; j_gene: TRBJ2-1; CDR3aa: CASSDGTSGGAEQFF; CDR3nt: TGCGCCAGCAGCGACGGGACTAGCGGGGGGGCTGAGCAGTTCTTC
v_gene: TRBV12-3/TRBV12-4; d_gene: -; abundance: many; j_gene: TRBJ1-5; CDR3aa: CASSEMVGLLGSNQPQHF; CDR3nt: TGTGCCAGCAGTGAAATGGTGGGGCTCCTCGGTAGCAATCAGCCCCAGCATTTT
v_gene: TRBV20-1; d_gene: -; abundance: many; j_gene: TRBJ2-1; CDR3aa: CSASAGSYNEQFF; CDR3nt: TGCAGTGCTTCGGCGGGCTCCTACAATGAGCAGTTCTTC
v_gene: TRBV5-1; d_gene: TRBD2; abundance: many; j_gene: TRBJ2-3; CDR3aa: CASSLAWTSGGTDTQYF; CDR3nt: TGCGCCAGCAGCTTGGCCTGGACTAGCGGGGGCACAGATACGCAGTATTTT
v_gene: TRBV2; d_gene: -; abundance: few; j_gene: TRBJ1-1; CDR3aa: CASSDFLVMNTEAFF; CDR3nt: TGTGCCAGCAGTGATTTTCTAGTCATGAACACTGAAGCTTTCTTT
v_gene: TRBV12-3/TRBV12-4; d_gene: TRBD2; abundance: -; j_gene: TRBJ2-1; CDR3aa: CASSLREAPSYNEQFF; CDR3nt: TGTGCCAGCAGTCTCCGGGAGGCACCCTCCTACAATGAGCAGTTCTTC
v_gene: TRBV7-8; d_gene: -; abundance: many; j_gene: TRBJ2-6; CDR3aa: CASSLDSGANVLTF; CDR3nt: TGTGCCAGCAGCCTAGATTCTGGGGCCAACGTCCTGACTTTC
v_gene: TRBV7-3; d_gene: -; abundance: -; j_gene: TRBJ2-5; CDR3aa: CASSLTGGEETQYF; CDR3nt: TGTGCCAGCAGCTTAACTGGTGGGGAAGAGACCCAGTACTTC
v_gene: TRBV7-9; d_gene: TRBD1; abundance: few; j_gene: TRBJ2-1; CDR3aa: CASSLGQGNEQFF; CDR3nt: TGTGCCAGCAGCTTGGGACAGGGGAATGAGCAGTTCTTC
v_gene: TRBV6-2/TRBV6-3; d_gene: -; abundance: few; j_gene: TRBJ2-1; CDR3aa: CASSYAAWNEQFF; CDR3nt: TGTGCCAGCAGTTACGCGGCTTGGAATGAGCAGTTCTTC
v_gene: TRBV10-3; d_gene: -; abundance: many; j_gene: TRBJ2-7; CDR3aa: CAISASPGGPYEQYF; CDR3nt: TGTGCCATCAGTGCTTCCCCCGGGGGGCCCTACGAGCAGTACTTC
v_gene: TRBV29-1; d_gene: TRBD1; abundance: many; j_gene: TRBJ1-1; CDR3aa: CSVEGQMNTEAFF; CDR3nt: TGCAGCGTGGAGGGACAGATGAACACTGAAGCTTTCTTT
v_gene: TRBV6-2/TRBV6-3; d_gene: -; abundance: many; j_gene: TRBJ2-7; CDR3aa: CASSYPPDGGYEQYF; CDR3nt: TGTGCCAGCAGTTACCCCCCAGACGGGGGCTACGAGCAGTACTTC
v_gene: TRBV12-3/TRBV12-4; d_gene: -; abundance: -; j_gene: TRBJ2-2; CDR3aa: CASSLRGVGTGELFF; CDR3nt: TGTGCCAGCAGTTTAAGGGGAGTTGGGACCGGGGAGCTGTTTTTT
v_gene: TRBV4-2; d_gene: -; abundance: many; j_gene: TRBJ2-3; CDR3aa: CASSQAPGLSTDTQYF; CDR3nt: TGTGCCAGCAGCCAAGCACCGGGACTGAGCACAGATACGCAGTATTTT
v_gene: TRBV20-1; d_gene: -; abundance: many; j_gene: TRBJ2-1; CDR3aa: CSARGVLGWGNEQFF; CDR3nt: TGCAGTGCTAGGGGGGTCCTAGGGTGGGGCAATGAGCAGTTCTTC
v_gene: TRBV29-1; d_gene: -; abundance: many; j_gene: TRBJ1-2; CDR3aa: CSVSMGLPRDYGYTF; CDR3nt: TGCAGCGTTAGTATGGGTCTTCCCCGCGACTATGGCTACACCTTC
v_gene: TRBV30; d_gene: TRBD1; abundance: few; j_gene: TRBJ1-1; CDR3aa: CAWSVTGDTEAFF; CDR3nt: TGTGCCTGGAGTGTAACAGGGGACACTGAAGCTTTCTTT
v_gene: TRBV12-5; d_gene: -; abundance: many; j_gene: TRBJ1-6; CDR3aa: CASGTGGENSPLHF; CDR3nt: TGTGCTAGTGGTACTGGGGGGGAAAATTCACCCCTCCACTTT
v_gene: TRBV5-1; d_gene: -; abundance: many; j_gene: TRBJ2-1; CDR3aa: CASSSVGANEQFF; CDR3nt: TGCGCCAGCAGCTCTGTTGGTGCGAATGAGCAGTTCTTC
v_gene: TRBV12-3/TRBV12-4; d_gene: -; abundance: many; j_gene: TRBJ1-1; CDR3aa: CASSLITAPNTEAFF; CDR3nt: TGTGCCAGCAGTTTAATTACGGCCCCGAACACTGAAGCTTTCTTT
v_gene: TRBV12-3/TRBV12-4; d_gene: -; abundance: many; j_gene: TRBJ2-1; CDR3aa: CASSLVDEQFF; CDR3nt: TGTGCCAGCAGTTTAGTTGATGAGCAGTTCTTC
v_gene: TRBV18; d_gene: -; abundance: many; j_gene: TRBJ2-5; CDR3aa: CASSPPGDMVTQYF; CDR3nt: TGTGCCAGCTCACCACCGGGGGATATGGTGACCCAGTACTTC
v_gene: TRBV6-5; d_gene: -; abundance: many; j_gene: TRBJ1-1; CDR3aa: CASSYAWESRGTEAFF; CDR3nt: TGTGCCAGCAGTTACGCGTGGGAAAGCAGGGGAACTGAAGCTTTCTTT
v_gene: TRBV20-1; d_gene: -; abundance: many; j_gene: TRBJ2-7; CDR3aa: CSARGDTSYEQYF; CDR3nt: TGCAGTGCTAGGGGCGACACCTCCTACGAGCAGTACTTC
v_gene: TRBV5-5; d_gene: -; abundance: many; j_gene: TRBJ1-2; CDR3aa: CASNHREDYGYTF; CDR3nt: TGTGCCAGCAACCACAGGGAGGACTATGGCTACACCTTC
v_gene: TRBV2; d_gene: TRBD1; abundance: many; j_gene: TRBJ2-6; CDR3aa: CASEAGTGVPGANVLTF; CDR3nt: TGTGCCAGCGAGGCCGGGACAGGGGTACCTGGGGCCAACGTCCTGACTTTC
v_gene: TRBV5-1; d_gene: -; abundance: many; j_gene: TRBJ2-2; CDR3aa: CASSPRANTGELFF; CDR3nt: TGCGCCAGCAGCCCCCGGGCCAACACCGGGGAGCTGTTTTTT
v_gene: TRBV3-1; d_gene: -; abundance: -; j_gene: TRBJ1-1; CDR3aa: CASRMGNTEAFF; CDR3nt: TGTGCCAGCAGGATGGGAAACACTGAAGCTTTCTTT
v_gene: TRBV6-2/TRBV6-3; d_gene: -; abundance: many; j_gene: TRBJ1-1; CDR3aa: CASSYAPTTEAFF; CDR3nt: TGTGCCAGCAGTTACGCCCCCACGACTGAAGCTTTCTTT
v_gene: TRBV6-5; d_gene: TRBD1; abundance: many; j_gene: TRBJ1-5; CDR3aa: CANPTGVQPQHF; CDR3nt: TGTGCCAACCCGACAGGGGTTCAGCCCCAGCATTTT
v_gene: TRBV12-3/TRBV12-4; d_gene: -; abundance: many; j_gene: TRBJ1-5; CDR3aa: CASSNIDSIANQPQHF; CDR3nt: TGTGCCAGCAGTAACATCGACAGTATAGCTAATCAGCCCCAGCATTTT
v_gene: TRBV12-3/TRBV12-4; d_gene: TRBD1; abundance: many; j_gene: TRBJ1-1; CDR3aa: CASREGADSEAFF; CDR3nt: TGTGCCAGCAGAGAGGGGGCAGACTCTGAAGCTTTCTTT
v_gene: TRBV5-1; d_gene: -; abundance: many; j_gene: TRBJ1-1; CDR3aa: CASSLDLPGAEWITEAFF; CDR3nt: TGCGCCAGCAGCTTGGATCTACCCGGAGCAGAATGGATCACTGAAGCTTTCTTT
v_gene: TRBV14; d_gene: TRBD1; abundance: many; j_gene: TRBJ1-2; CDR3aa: CASSPRLTGGGDGYTF; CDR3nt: TGTGCCAGCAGCCCTCGATTGACAGGGGGCGGAGATGGCTACACCTTC
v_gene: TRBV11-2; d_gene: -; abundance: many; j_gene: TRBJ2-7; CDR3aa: CASSWGSYEQYF; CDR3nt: TGTGCCAGCAGCTGGGGATCCTACGAGCAGTACTTC
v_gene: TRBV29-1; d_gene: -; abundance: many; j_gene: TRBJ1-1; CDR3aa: CSVGQGVVTEAFF; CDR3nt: TGCAGCGTTGGTCAGGGAGTGGTCACTGAAGCTTTCTTT
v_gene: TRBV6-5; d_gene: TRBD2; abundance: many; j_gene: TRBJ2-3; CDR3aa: CASRSIGLAGGPGTDTQYF; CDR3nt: TGTGCCAGCAGATCGATTGGACTAGCGGGGGGGCCTGGCACAGATACGCAGTATTTT
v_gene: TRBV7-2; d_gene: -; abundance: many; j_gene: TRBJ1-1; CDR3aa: CASSLNMGAEAFF; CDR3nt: TGTGCCAGCAGCTTAAATATGGGGGCTGAAGCTTTCTTT
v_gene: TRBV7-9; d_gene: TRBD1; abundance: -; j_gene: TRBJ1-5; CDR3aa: CASSLGTGSSNQPQHF; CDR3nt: TGTGCCAGCAGCTTAGGGACAGGGTCTAGCAATCAGCCCCAGCATTTT
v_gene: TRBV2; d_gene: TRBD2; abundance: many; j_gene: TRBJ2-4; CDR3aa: CASRGGGEIQYF; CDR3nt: TGTGCCAGCAGGGGGGGGGGGGAAATTCAGTACTTC
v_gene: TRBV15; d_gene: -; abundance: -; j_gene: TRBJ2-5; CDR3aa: CATSQASQETQYF; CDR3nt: TGTGCCACCAGCCAAGCCTCTCAAGAGACCCAGTACTTC
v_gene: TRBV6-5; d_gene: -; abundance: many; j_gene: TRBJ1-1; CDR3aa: CASSYGSNTEAFF; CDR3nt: TGTGCCAGCAGTTACGGCAGCAACACTGAAGCTTTCTTT
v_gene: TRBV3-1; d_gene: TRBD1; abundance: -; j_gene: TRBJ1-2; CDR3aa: CASSLPGGAQGYTF; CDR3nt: TGTGCCAGCAGCCTGCCAGGGGGCGCTCAGGGCTACACCTTC
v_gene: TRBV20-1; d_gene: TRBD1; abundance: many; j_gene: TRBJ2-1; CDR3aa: CSRPGQGLDNEQFF; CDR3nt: TGCAGCCGTCCCGGACAGGGCTTGGACAATGAGCAGTTCTTC
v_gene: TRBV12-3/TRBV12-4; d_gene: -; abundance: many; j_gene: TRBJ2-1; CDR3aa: CASKSQGHEQFF; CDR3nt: TGTGCCAGCAAGTCTCAGGGTCATGAGCAGTTCTTC
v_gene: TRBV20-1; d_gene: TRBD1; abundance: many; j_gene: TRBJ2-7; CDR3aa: CSARDRDRVTVQYF; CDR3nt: TGCAGTGCTAGAGATAGGGACAGGGTGACGGTGCAGTACTTC
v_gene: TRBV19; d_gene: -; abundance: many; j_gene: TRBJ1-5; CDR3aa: CASQGYSNQPQHF; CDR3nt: TGTGCCAGCCAGGGGTATAGCAATCAGCCCCAGCATTTT
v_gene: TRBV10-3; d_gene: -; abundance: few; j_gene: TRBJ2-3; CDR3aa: CAISETGGGTDTQYF; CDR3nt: TGTGCCATCAGTGAAACGGGCGGAGGCACAGATACGCAGTATTTT